These 19 T cell receptor beta chains share one sample of origin, sequenced in a study of control samples from healthy donors and cancer patients. The assay was immunoSEQ multiplex PCR, and TCRdb's table has in-frame clones only and misses some. In the table there are 160,000 or so clones, roughly 94% of which are singletons. The sample consisted of PBMCs. These receptors came from a man between 60 and 70 years old with colorectal cancer.

V and J are TRBV19 and TRBJ1-1; 7 nucleotides align to TRBD1. The V gene's germline CDR1 is LNHDA and CDR2 SQIVND (reference sequence). The CDR3 has 15 amino acids. J gave up 5 bases and V 4 bases, and 10 bases lay outside the gene matches. CDR3 in amino acids: CASSKTGTAVTEAFF. In DNA form, the CDR3 reads TGTGCCAGTAGTAAAACCGGGACAGCGGTGACTGAAGCTTTCTTT.

The chain employs TRBV19 and TRBJ1-5; 9 bases align to TRBD1. This CDR3 has 19 residues. From germline, CDR1 is LNHDA and CDR2 SQIVND (reference sequence). V gave up 6 bases and J gave up 4 bases; unmatched junction bases: 19. The DNA of the CDR3 is TGTGCCAGTAGACCCTCCTTCGCTTCTACAGGGGGCGGGAATCAGCCCCAGCATTTT. Its protein is CASRPSFASTGGGNQPQHF.

The chain recombines TRBV5-1 with TRBJ1-1; TRBD1 might be the D (6 bases). V was trimmed by 6 bases and J by 1 base, leaving 13 bases between them. This CDR3 spans 14 amino acids. Germline V CDR1 and CDR2: SGHRS, YFSETQ. Written as DNA, the CDR3 is TGCGCCAGCACCCCGGGACACCGGAACACTGAAGCTTTCTTT. Its translation is CASTPGHRNTEAFF.

Comments on this clone: At one of its ends the junction is not consistent with the germline gene, which may arise from a read error. The V gene is TRBV7-9, the J gene TRBJ2-1; D tentatively fits TRBD1 or TRBD2 (5 bases each). The length of the CDR3 is 15 residues. Germline V gene data show CDR1 as SEHNR and CDR2 as FQNEAQ (reference sequence). CDR3 DNA: TGTGCCAGCAGCTTTGGGGGTGTTTCCTACAATGGGCAGTTCTTC. The encoded protein is CASSFGGVSYNGQFF.

This chain joins TRBV24-1 and TRBJ1-1, with unresolved D. V lost 3 bases to trimming and J lost 1 base, with 17 bases between them. Germline values: CDR1 KGHDR, CDR2 SFDVKD. There are 17 residues in the CDR3. Here the CDR3 reads CATSDGGGSGPNTEAFF. The DNA of the CDR3 is TGTGCCACCAGTGATGGAGGTGGCTCTGGGCCGAACACTGAAGCTTTCTTT.

The chain recombines TRBV19 with TRBJ1-5, with D possibly being TRBD1 (5 bases). The germline gives CDR1 LNHDA, CDR2 SQIVND (reference sequence). This CDR3 is built from 14 residues. V gave up 10 bases and J gave up 1 base, with 14 bases separating them. The CDR3: CATSTGGSNQPQHF. CDR3 sequence (DNA): TGTGCCACCTCTACAGGAGGAAGCAATCAGCCCCAGCATTTT.

The chain joins TRBV2 to TRBJ2-5, with D unclear. Germline-derived CDR1 and CDR2 are SNHLY and FYNNEI. V lost 6 bases to trimming and J lost 5 bases, with 16 bases between them. The CDR3 sequence is 14 residues long. The CDR3 region is CASSPTTGRETQYF. CDR3 coding DNA: TGTGCCAGCAGCCCCACGACCGGCAGGGAGACCCAGTACTTC.

The chain joins TRBV10-3 to TRBJ1-5; tentative D call: TRBD1 (5 bases). Trimming stripped 4 bases from V and 2 bases from J, with 12 bases between. The CDR3 sequence is 15 residues long. Germline-derived CDR1 and CDR2 are ENHRY and SYGVKD. In DNA form, the CDR3 reads TGTGCCATCAGTGGGGGGGGAGAGGGCAATCAGCCCCAGCATTTT. It translates to CAISGGGEGNQPQHF.

The genes are TRBV7-9 and TRBJ1-1, with D possibly TRBD1 on 5 matching bases. The germline V gene encodes CDR1 SEHNR and CDR2 FQNEAQ (reference sequence). V was trimmed by 1 base and J by 7 bases, leaving 7 bases between them. This CDR3 region has 12 residues. The CDR3 DNA reads as TGTGCCAGCAGCTTAGGCCAGGGTGAAGCTTTCTTT. The encoded protein is CASSLGQGEAFF.

V usage is TRBV19 and J usage is TRBJ2-7; 12 bases fit TRBD2. CDR3 length equals 15 residues. Losses at the gene ends were 3 bases for V and 3 bases for J; bases not matched to a gene: 3. The germline CDR1 and CDR2 sequences are LNHDA and SQIVND (reference sequence). Here the CDR3 reads CASSIQLAGGYEQYF. The DNA for the CDR3 is TGTGCCAGTAGTATCCAACTAGCGGGGGGCTACGAGCAGTACTTC.

The rearrangement links TRBV3-1 (or the pseudogene TRBV3-2) to TRBJ2-2; TRBD1 matches at 7 bases. There are 16 residues in the CDR3. Per germline, CDR1 LGHDT and CDR2 YNNKEL (reference sequence). With V trimmed by 5 bases and J by 0 bases, 6 bases remained unmatched. The CDR3 coding sequence is TGTGCCAGCAGCAGACCGGGACAGCCGAACACCGGGGAGCTGTTTTTT. Translated, it gives CASSRPGQPNTGELFF.

The chain links TRBV21-1 to TRBJ2-5; whether TRBD2, the table's D call, matches the DNA was not checked. TRBV21-1 is shown as a pseudogene. This CDR3 spans 13 amino acids. The CDR3: CASSKAPLAGLYF. DNA for the CDR3: TGTGCCAGCAGCAAAGCCCCTCTAGCGGGGCTTTACTTC.

The chain carries TRBV24-1 and TRBJ2-5, with D possibly TRBD1 on 7 matching bases. CDR1 KGHDR and CDR2 SFDVKD come from the germline V gene. The CDR3 contains 15 residues. With 3 bases removed from V and 1 base from J, the gap between germline ends came to 11 bases. Here the CDR3 reads CATSDAGQLQETQYF. In DNA, the CDR3 is TGTGCCACCAGTGATGCGGGACAGCTCCAAGAGACCCAGTACTTC.

This clone has at least ten counts. V and J are TRBV4-3 and TRBJ1-2; maybe TRBD1 (5 bases). The CDR3 totals 15 residues. Germline CDR1 and CDR2: LGHNA and YSLEER. The V and J ends lost 0 bases and 2 bases respectively, with 10 bases between them. The CDR3 sequence is CASSQDYWGNYGYTF. In nucleotides, the CDR3 is TGCGCCAGCAGCCAAGATTATTGGGGGAACTATGGCTACACCTTC.

V usage is TRBV29-1 and J usage is TRBJ2-1, with a weak D call TRBD2 (7 bases). Between the trimmed V and J ends, which lost 4 bases and 1 base, there was a span of 14 bases. The CDR3 totals 15 residues. Germline assignment: CDR1 SQVTM and CDR2 ANQGSEA. CDR3 in DNA: TGCAGCGTTGGCGGGGGCGATGGATCCTACAATGAGCAGTTCTTC. Its protein product is CSVGGGDGSYNEQFF.

The chain couples TRBV11-2 to TRBJ2-5; TRBD1 aligns across 10 bases. The V gene's germline CDR1 is SGHAT and CDR2 FQNNGV. Unmatched junction bases numbered 4, after V lost 3 bases and J lost 3 bases. The CDR3 sequence is 15 residues long. In DNA form, the CDR3 reads TGTGCCAGCAGCTTTCCTGGACAGGGGGAAGAGACCCAGTACTTC. This translates into CASSFPGQGEETQYF.

The chain uses TRBV5-4 and TRBJ2-7, with 7 positions matching TRBD1. Germline values: CDR1 SGHNT, CDR2 YYREEE (reference sequence). With 3 bases clipped from V and 6 bases from J, the junction kept 9 bases outside the gene matches. CDR3 length: 14 residues. This CDR3 reads CASSSGQEKGEQYF. The CDR3 DNA reads TGTGCCAGCAGCTCCGGACAGGAGAAGGGCGAGCAGTACTTC.

V and J are TRBV6-5 and TRBJ1-1; 7 positions match TRBD1. Germline V gives CDR1 MNHEY, CDR2 SVGAGI. J gave up 3 bases and V 10 bases, and 8 bases lay outside the gene matches. This CDR3 is 13 amino acids long. CDR3 sequence reads: CATSRGFDTEAFF. The CDR3 DNA is TGTGCCACGAGCAGGGGGTTCGACACTGAAGCTTTCTTT.

This chain uses TRBV6-6 with TRBJ2-3; D may correspond to TRBD1 or TRBD2 (5 bases each). The CDR3 loop spans 11 amino acids. The germline gives CDR1 MNHNY, CDR2 SVGAGI (reference sequence). Trimming shortened V by 9 bases and J by 3 bases, and 7 bases separated the two germline ends. The CDR3 is CASEGTDTQYF. The CDR3 coding sequence is TGTGCCAGTGAGGGGACAGATACGCAGTATTTT.